Sequencing of this T cell receptor (beta chain) was carried out in a study of CD8+CD57+ T cells in acquired aplastic anemia. Study-level background: CD4+ and CD8+ cells, once sorted, gave DNA averaging around 3.2 ug.

Findings and limits, study-wide: It was found that more than 25 CD8+ CDR3 sequences were shared between patients and controls.

Remarks on this clonotype: What it binds is unknown.

Profiling of TCR beta VDJ combinations and CDR3 sequences used genomic DNA as template. TCRdb reprocessed the reads with MiXCR, giving one entry per CDR3 protein. The table lists about 180,000 distinct CDR3 sequences, roughly 50% of them singletons. Patients selected for sequencing had displayed CD8+CD57+ cell expansion by flow cytometry. All patients were therapy-naive when blood was sampled. The receptor comes from a human donor with aplastic anemia. The sample consisted of sorted CD4+, CD8+, or CD8+CD57+ T cells (not recorded which) from PBMCs.

The CDR3 protein is CASSLAANTEAFF. In nucleotides, the CDR3 is TGTGCCAGCAGTTTAGCAGCGAACACTGAAGCTTTCTTT. The gene calls are TRBV28 and TRBJ1-1; no firm D call. Germline V gene lookup returns CDR1 MDHEN and CDR2 SYDVKM. The CDR3 covers 13 residues. Trimming removed 2 bases at V and 1 base at J, with 5 bases between. Based on the CDR3 plus reference TRBV28 and TRBJ1-1, the full variable domain is DVKVTQSSRYLVKRTGEKVFLECVQDMDHENMFWYRQDPGLGLRLIYFSYDVKMKEKGDIPEGYSVSREKKERFSLILESASTNQTSMYLCASSLAANTEAFFGQGTRLTVV.